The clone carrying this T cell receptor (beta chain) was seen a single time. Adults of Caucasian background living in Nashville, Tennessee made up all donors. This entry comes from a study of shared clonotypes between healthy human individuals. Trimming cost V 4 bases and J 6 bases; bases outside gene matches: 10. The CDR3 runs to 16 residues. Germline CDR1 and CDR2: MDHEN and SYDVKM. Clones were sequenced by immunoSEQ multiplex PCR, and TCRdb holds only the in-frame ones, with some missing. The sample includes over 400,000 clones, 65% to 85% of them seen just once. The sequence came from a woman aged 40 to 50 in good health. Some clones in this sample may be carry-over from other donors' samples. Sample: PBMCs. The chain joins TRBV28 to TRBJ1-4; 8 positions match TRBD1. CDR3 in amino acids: CASSSTGDLADEKLFF. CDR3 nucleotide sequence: TGTGCCAGCAGTTCGACAGGGGACCTAGCCGATGAAAAACTGTTTTTT.